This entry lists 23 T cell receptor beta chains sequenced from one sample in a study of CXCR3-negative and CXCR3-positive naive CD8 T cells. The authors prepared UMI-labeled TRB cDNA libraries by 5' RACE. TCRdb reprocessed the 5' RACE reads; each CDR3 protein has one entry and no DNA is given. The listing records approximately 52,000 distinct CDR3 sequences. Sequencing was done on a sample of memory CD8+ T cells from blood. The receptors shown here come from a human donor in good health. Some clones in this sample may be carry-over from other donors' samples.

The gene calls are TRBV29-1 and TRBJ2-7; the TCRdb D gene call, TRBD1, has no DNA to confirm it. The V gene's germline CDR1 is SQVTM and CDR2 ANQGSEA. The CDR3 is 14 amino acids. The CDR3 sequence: CSVSGGKSSYEQYF.

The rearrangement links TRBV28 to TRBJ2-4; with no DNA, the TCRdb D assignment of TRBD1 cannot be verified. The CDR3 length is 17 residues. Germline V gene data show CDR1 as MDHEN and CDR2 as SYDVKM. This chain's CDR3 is CASSPLEFEGTKNIQYF.

The CDR3 loop reads CSATGTGTQETQYF. V is TRBV20-1 and J is TRBJ2-5; lacking DNA, the TRBD1 call made by TCRdb goes unchecked. Germline V gene data show CDR1 as DFQATT and CDR2 as SNEGSKA (reference sequence). The CDR3 consists of 14 residues.

CDR3 amino acids: CASSQKGQGFCTGELFF. The chain combines TRBV23-1 with TRBJ2-2; absent DNA, TCRdb's TRBD1 call cannot be checked. TRBV23-1 is filed as an ORF, its function uncertain. This CDR3 region has 17 residues.

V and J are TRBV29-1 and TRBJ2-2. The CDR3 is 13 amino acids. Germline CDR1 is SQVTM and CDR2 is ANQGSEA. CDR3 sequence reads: CSVDTANTGELFF.

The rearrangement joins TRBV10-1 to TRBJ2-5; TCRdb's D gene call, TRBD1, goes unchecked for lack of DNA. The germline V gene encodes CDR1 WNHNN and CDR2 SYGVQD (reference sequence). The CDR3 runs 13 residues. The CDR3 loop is CASGEGYGETQYF.

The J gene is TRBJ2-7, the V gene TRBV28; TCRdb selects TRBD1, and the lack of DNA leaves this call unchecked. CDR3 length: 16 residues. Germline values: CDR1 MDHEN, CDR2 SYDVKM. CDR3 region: CASSPTLTGSLYEQYF.

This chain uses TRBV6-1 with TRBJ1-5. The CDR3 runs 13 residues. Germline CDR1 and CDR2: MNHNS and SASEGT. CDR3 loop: CASSEESNQPQHF.

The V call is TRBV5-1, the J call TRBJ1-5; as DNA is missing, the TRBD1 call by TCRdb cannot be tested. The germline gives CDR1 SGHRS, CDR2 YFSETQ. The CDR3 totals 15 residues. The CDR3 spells CASSPSDRDNQPQHF.

CDR3 sequence: CSAKVSDTEAFF. This sequence joins TRBV20-1 and TRBJ1-1. This CDR3 has 12 amino acids. The germline gives CDR1 DFQATT, CDR2 SNEGSKA (reference sequence).

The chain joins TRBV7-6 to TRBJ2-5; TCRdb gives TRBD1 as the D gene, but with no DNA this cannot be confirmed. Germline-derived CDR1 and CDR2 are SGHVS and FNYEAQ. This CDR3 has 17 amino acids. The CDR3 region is CASSLEGPQWREETQYF.

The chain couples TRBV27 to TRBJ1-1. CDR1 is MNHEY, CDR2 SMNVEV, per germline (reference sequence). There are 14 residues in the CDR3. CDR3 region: CASSFGLSNTEAFF.

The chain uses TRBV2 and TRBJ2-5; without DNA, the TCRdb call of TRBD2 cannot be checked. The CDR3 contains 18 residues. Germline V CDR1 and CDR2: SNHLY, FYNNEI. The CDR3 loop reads CASLNPTSGTNIQETQYF.

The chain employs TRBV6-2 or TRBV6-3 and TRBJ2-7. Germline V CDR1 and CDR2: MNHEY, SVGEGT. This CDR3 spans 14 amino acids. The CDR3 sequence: CASSPLSIAYEQYF.

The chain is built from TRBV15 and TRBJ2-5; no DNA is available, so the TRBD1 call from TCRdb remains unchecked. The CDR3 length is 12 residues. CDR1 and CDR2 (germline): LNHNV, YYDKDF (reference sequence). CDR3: CATDQGRETQYF.

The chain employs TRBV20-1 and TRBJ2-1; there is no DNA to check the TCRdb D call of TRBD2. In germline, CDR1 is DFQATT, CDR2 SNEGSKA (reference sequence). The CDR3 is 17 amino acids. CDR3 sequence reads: CSARDLGGGLRNNEQFF.

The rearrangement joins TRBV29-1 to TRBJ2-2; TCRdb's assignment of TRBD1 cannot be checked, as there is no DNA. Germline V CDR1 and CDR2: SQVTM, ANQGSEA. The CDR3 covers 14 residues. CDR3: CSVEGTGIAGELFF.

The CDR3: CASSDPMPYEQYF. The chain links TRBV6-2 or TRBV6-3 to TRBJ2-7. The CDR3 extends over 13 amino acids. Germline assignment: CDR1 MNHEY and CDR2 SVGEGT.

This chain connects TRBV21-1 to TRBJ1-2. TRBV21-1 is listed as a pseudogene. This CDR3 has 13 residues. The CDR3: CASSNQTRRGYTF.

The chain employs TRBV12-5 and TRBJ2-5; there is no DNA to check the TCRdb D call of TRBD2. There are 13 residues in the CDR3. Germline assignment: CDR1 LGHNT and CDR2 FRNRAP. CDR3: CASGSSLQETQYF.

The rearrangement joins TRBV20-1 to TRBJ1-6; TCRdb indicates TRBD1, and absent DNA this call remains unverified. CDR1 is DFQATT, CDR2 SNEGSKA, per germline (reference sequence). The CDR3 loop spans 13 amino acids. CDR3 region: CSSGTGDSSPLHF.

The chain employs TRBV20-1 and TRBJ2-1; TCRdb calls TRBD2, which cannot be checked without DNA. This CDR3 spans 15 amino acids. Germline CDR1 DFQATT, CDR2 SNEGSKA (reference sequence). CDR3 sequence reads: CSARDLTGGPNEQFF.

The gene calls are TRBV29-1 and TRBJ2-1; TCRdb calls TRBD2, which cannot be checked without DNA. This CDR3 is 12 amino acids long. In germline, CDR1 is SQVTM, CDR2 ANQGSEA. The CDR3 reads CSVDTSDNEQFF.